This T cell receptor (beta chain) was obtained from a study of OX40 agonist ivuxolimab in advanced cancers. Assay used: immunoSEQ multiplex PCR; TCRdb lists only in-frame clones, some missing. The sample includes about 59,000 clones, over 70% seen only once; the top ten take 0.37%. The sequenced sample was CD4+ or CD8+ T cells sorted from blood, obtained in a trial of the OX40 agonist ivuxolimab. This clonotype was obtained from an adult with an advanced solid tumor such as melanoma, head and neck, liver or kidney cancer.

CDR3 loop: CASSQEWLRGGLAGDHTGELFF. CDR3 coding DNA: TGCGCCAGCAGCCAAGAATGGCTCCGGGGGGGACTAGCGGGAGATCACACCGGGGAGCTGTTTTTT. J is TRBJ2-2 and V is TRBV4-1; TRBD2 matches at 14 bases. The V gene's germline CDR1 is MGHRA and CDR2 YSYEKL. V gave up 0 bases and J gave up 3 bases; unmatched junction bases: 15. The CDR3 sequence is 22 residues long.